The entry below describes one T cell receptor beta chain. This clone's antigen is unknown. One base away there is no much larger clone; base qualities are not given. Trimming removed 3 bases from V and 2 bases from J, leaving 10 bases between the germline ends. The germline V gene encodes CDR1 ENHRY and CDR2 SYGVKD. The CDR3 has 14 amino acids, counting the end cysteine and phenylalanine. Just the 42-base CDR3 DNA is kept, in frame starting at base 1. Using the deep immunoSEQ assay, TCR CDR3 regions were amplified from genomic DNA by multiplex PCR. Extracted genomic DNA from each cell subset was distributed evenly across all wells of several immunoSEQ 96-well plates, and each plate was treated as a replicate. For sorted subsets, around 0.2 ug genomic DNA, equal to 30,000 or so T cell genomes, was loaded into each replicate PCR. Purified libraries were quantified with a Qubit 3.0 fluorometer, sized on a Bioanalyzer 2100, and re-quantified with the KAPA Library Quantification kit. Every immunoSEQ 96-well plate was sequenced on a separate single-read 150-cycle Illumina NextSeq 550 flow cell. The paper's processing steps were these. Because only junctional sequences without quality scores were contained in the immunoSEQ output, filtering matching that applied to full-length reads could not be performed. To assign V/J genes and CDR3, sequences were annotated using PyIR, a Python wrapper for IgBLAST v1.9, with IMGT germline references. Reads were removed for weak V/J assignments (E-value above 1e-6), missing CDR3, stop codons, out-of-frame junctions, or ambiguous translated residues. A V3J clonotype was defined by an identical inferred V gene, J gene, and CDR3 amino acid sequence. To compute the percentage overlap between repertoires, the number of shared unique clonotypes was divided by the size of the smaller repertoire. RTK rarefaction, the Chao1 estimator, and Recon v2.1 estimates of unobserved clonotypes were used to assess repertoire richness. For all TCRbeta clonotypes obtained by the gDNA method from a handful of donors, generation probabilities were computed with OLGA. TCRdb mirrors the immuneACCESS table, restricted to in-frame sequences. Some clones are absent from its copies; in checked studies, under half trace to an unresolved V gene, and the reason for the others is unknown. V and J calls and clone size follow that table, whereas D and trimming were derived from the DNA. The sample includes about 2.3 million clones, with approximately 93% observed a single time. About 0.39% of the sample is held by the ten biggest clonotypes.

This record belongs to a study of shared clonotypes between healthy human individuals (dated by TCRdb to 2018 to 2021). For context, the study as a whole: Two women and a few men aged 18 to 49 years were included in the cohort. For each donor, CD4 naive and CD4 memory were each run on three plates, CD8 naive on two plates, and CD8 memory on one plate. To estimate repertoire size and how much clonotypes are shared between individuals, the study performed deep sequencing of blood TCR repertoires from a few healthy adults. Libraries were prepared and TCR repertoires were sequenced by different laboratories using diverse techniques, in order to increase sequencing depth and limit assay-specific biases. Between about 0.94 and 8.9 billion PBMCs per donor were obtained by leukapheresis.

The donors were healthy, HIV-negative adults with no recently reported acute infections or vaccinations. All donors were Caucasian adults living in Nashville, Tennessee, USA. CD4+ T cells were enriched through magnetic negative selection, after which naive cells were positively selected on CD45RA and the remaining negative fraction served as the memory subset. After blood collection by leukapheresis, PBMCs were isolated using Ficoll-Histopaque density gradient centrifugation and then cryopreserved in the vapor phase of liquid nitrogen. Analytical flow cytometry was used to check the purity and quantity of each magnetically sorted T cell population. Each sorted fraction had its genomic DNA isolated and then quantified by UV absorbance on a Nanodrop 2000c. Summary of the overall study and its limitations: Only blood was sampled, and tissue TCR repertoires likely differ from those in blood. Clonotypes shared by all four sorted-subset donors showed higher generation probabilities than non-shared clonotypes. Pairwise subsampling indicated that sequencing depth was expected to affect the degree of clonotype sharing among donors. Estimated clonotype richness was generally larger for naive than for memory subsets. Incomplete sequencing was indicated by rarefaction of sorted-subset datasets, despite the large sequencing depth. When a few donors were compared, the shared fraction of clonotypes was about 5.4% for naive CD4, around 4% for naive CD8, roughly 2.5% for memory CD4, and 0.4% for memory CD8. Because the study included a small number of donors, the genetic and exposure-history diversity represented was limited.

The sequence was collected from a man younger than 30 in good health. Some clones in this sample may be carry-over from other donors' samples. Sequences were obtained from naive CD4+ T cells from PBMCs. The sample's cell subset or site, from its label and the paper: CD45RA+ positively selected. The chain was built from TRBV10-3 and TRBJ1-2; the D segment could be TRBD1, given 5 matching bases. The CDR3 protein is CAISEVAGNYGYTF. The DNA reads TGTGCCATCAGTGAAGTGGCAGGGAACTATGGCTACACCTTC.